These T cell receptor beta chains were read from a single sample in a study of CD8 T cells in ankylosing spondylitis. Using its own MiXCR run on the 5' RACE reads, TCRdb lists one record per CDR3 protein. Of approximately 150,000 distinct CDR3 sequences in the sample, around 9.6% were seen once. Sequenced: blood, either unsorted or a sorted T cell fraction (not recorded which). The receptors were sampled from a female donor with ankylosing spondylitis or in good health (not recorded which). Each CDR3 is given with its conserved first and last residue. A D gene is named only where the DNA matches it firmly. Clone size is given for some rows only: seen once, a few or many times, or a class if the clone is expanded.

>TRBV12-3/TRBV12-4|TRBJ1-2|many|-
CASSFGDGYTF
-
>TRBV9|TRBJ2-2|-|TRBD1
CASSVTRDRVGGELFF
TGTGCCAGCAGCGTTACGAGGGACAGAGTGGGCGGGGAGCTGTTTTTT
>TRBV18|TRBJ1-1|few|-
CASTVKWDGANTEAFF
TGTGCCAGCACGGTAAAATGGGACGGGGCAAACACTGAAGCTTTCTTT
>TRBV28|TRBJ2-7|-|TRBD1
CASSLGRDRGAGEQYF
TGTGCCAGCAGCCTAGGACGGGACAGGGGCGCAGGGGAGCAGTACTTC
>TRBV6-1|TRBJ1-2|-|-
CASSPNRHLYGYTF
TGTGCCAGCAGCCCAAATCGACACCTTTATGGCTACACCTTC
>TRBV7-6|TRBJ2-1|-|-
CASSFSGTHNEQFF
TGTGCCAGCAGCTTCTCCGGGACTCACAATGAGCAGTTCTTC
>TRBV2|TRBJ2-7|few|TRBD1
CASGTTQGAIYEQYF
TGTGCCAGCGGTACCACACAGGGGGCGATCTACGAGCAGTACTTC
>TRBV6-5|TRBJ2-1|once|-
CASSYGRGWNNEQFF
TGTGCCAGCAGTTACGGCAGGGGATGGAATAATGAGCAGTTCTTC
>TRBV7-9|TRBJ2-5|many|-
CASSFRQLETQYF
TGTGCCAGCAGCTTCCGTCAGCTAGAGACCCAGTACTTC
>TRBV6-1|TRBJ2-7|few|TRBD2
CASSEIAGFGEQYF
TGTGCCAGCAGTGAAATAGCGGGTTTCGGGGAGCAGTACTTC
>TRBV23-1|TRBJ2-7|few|-
CASSQSTDSYEQYF
TGCGCCAGCAGTCAATCAACTGATTCCTACGAGCAGTACTTC
>TRBV5-6|TRBJ2-5|few|-
CASSLLRSAGYRETQYF
TGTGCCAGCAGCTTGTTGAGGAGTGCAGGGTATAGAGAGACCCAGTACTTC
>TRBV12-5|TRBJ2-1|few|-
CASGPTTGINEQFF
TGTGCTAGTGGTCCCACAACCGGGATCAATGAGCAGTTCTTC
>TRBV6-2/TRBV6-3|TRBJ2-7|-|TRBD1
CASSFWTGRSSYEQYF
TGTGCCAGCAGTTTTTGGACAGGGAGGAGCTCCTACGAGCAGTACTTC
>TRBV24-1|TRBJ2-1|-|-
CATSDPTTRFGNEQFF
TGTGCCACCAGTGATCCCACTACCCGATTCGGCAATGAGCAGTTCTTC
>TRBV3-1|TRBJ2-1|few|-
CASSQDATYNEQFF
TGTGCCAGCAGCCAAGATGCAACCTACAATGAGCAGTTCTTC
>TRBV20-1|TRBJ1-2|-|TRBD1
CSAHDREGYTF
TGCAGTGCGCACGACAGGGAAGGCTACACCTTC
>TRBV5-1|TRBJ2-3|few|-
CASSSLRGLTDTQYF
TGCGCCAGCAGCTCCCTCAGGGGTTTAACAGATACGCAGTATTTT
>TRBV27|TRBJ2-3|-|-
CASSTPRDHTDTQYF
TGTGCCAGCAGTACGCCCCGGGACCACACAGATACGCAGTATTTT
>TRBV6-2/TRBV6-3|TRBJ2-1|many|-
CASSYYLGGLEQFF
TGTGCCAGCAGCTACTATTTGGGGGGTTTAGAGCAGTTCTTC
>TRBV28|TRBJ2-1|few|-
CASSLMTRAGSYNEQFF
TGTGCCAGCAGTTTAATGACCAGGGCTGGCTCCTACAATGAGCAGTTCTTC
>TRBV28|TRBJ2-1|-|-
CASSYQGAYNEQFF
TGTGCCAGCAGTTATCAGGGAGCCTACAATGAGCAGTTCTTC
>TRBV7-8|TRBJ1-1|-|-
CASSRPGMGTEAFF
TGTGCCAGCAGCCGTCCGGGTATGGGGACTGAAGCTTTCTTT
>TRBV7-6|TRBJ2-1|-|-
CASSPTTSSYNEQFF
TGTGCCAGCAGTCCCACGACATCCTCCTACAATGAGCAGTTCTTC
>TRBV13|TRBJ2-3|-|-
CASSPPSDPDTQYF
TGTGCCAGCAGCCCCCCTTCGGACCCAGATACGCAGTATTTT
>TRBV5-1|TRBJ2-4|-|TRBD2
CASSGAGEGPPIQYF
TGCGCCAGCAGCGGCGCTGGGGAGGGCCCCCCAATTCAGTACTTC
>TRBV20-1|TRBJ1-1|-|-
CSASGPGGRDEAFF
TGCAGTGCTAGTGGGCCAGGAGGTAGGGATGAAGCTTTCTTT
>TRBV30|TRBJ2-1|-|-
CAWKSRSYNEQFF
TGTGCCTGGAAATCCCGCTCCTACAATGAGCAGTTCTTC
>TRBV6-2/TRBV6-3|TRBJ2-1|-|TRBD2
CASSWTSGYSYNEQFF
TGTGCCAGCAGTTGGACTAGCGGCTACTCCTACAATGAGCAGTTCTTC
>TRBV7-2|TRBJ2-7|-|-
CASSLAAGLNEQYF
TGTGCCAGCAGCTTAGCGGCAGGGCTCAACGAGCAGTACTTC
>TRBV6-5|TRBJ2-5|-|TRBD2
CASSYGLAGGGETQYF
TGTGCCAGCAGTTACGGGCTAGCGGGAGGAGGAGAGACCCAGTACTTC
>TRBV19|TRBJ2-1|-|TRBD2
CASSIGLAGYNEQFF
TGTGCCAGTAGTATTGGACTAGCGGGCTACAATGAGCAGTTCTTC
>TRBV27|TRBJ2-1|few|-
CASSLRGYNEQFF
TGTGCCAGCAGTTTACGGGGTTACAATGAGCAGTTCTTC
>TRBV4-3|TRBJ2-5|many|TRBD1
CASSQDMRQGVQETQYF
TGCGCCAGCAGCCAAGATATGAGACAGGGGGTTCAGGAGACCCAGTACTTC
>TRBV6-6|TRBJ1-1|few|-
CASSLMGRIEAFF
TGTGCCAGCAGTCTTATGGGCCGGATTGAAGCTTTCTTT
>TRBV6-2/TRBV6-3|TRBJ2-3|few|TRBD1
CASSSYPDRSVTDTQYF
TGTGCCAGCAGTTCCTACCCGGACAGGTCAGTCACAGATACGCAGTATTTT
>TRBV20-1|TRBJ2-1|-|-
CSARPGSEQFF
TGCAGTGCTAGACCCGGGAGTGAGCAGTTCTTC
>TRBV29-1|TRBJ2-1|few|TRBD2
CSVEVASGVTYNEQFF
TGCAGCGTTGAAGTTGCCAGCGGGGTCACCTACAATGAGCAGTTCTTC
>TRBV12-3/TRBV12-4|TRBJ1-5|-|-
CASSQSSQPQHF
TGTGCCAGCTCTCAGAGCAGCCAGCCCCAGCATTTT
>TRBV4-3|TRBJ2-7|few|-
CASSQAFYAGPNPYEQYF
TGCGCCAGCAGCCAAGCCTTCTACGCGGGGCCTAATCCCTACGAGCAGTACTTC